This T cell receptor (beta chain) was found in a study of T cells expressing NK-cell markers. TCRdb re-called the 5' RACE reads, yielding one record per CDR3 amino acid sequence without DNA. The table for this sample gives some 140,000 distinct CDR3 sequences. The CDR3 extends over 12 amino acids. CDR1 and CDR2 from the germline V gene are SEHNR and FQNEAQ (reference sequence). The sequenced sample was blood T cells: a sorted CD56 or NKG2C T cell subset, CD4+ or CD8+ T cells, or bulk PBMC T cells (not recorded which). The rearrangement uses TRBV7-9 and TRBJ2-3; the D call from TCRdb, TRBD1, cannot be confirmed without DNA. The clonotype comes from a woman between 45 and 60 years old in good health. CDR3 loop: CAARPGTDTQYF.